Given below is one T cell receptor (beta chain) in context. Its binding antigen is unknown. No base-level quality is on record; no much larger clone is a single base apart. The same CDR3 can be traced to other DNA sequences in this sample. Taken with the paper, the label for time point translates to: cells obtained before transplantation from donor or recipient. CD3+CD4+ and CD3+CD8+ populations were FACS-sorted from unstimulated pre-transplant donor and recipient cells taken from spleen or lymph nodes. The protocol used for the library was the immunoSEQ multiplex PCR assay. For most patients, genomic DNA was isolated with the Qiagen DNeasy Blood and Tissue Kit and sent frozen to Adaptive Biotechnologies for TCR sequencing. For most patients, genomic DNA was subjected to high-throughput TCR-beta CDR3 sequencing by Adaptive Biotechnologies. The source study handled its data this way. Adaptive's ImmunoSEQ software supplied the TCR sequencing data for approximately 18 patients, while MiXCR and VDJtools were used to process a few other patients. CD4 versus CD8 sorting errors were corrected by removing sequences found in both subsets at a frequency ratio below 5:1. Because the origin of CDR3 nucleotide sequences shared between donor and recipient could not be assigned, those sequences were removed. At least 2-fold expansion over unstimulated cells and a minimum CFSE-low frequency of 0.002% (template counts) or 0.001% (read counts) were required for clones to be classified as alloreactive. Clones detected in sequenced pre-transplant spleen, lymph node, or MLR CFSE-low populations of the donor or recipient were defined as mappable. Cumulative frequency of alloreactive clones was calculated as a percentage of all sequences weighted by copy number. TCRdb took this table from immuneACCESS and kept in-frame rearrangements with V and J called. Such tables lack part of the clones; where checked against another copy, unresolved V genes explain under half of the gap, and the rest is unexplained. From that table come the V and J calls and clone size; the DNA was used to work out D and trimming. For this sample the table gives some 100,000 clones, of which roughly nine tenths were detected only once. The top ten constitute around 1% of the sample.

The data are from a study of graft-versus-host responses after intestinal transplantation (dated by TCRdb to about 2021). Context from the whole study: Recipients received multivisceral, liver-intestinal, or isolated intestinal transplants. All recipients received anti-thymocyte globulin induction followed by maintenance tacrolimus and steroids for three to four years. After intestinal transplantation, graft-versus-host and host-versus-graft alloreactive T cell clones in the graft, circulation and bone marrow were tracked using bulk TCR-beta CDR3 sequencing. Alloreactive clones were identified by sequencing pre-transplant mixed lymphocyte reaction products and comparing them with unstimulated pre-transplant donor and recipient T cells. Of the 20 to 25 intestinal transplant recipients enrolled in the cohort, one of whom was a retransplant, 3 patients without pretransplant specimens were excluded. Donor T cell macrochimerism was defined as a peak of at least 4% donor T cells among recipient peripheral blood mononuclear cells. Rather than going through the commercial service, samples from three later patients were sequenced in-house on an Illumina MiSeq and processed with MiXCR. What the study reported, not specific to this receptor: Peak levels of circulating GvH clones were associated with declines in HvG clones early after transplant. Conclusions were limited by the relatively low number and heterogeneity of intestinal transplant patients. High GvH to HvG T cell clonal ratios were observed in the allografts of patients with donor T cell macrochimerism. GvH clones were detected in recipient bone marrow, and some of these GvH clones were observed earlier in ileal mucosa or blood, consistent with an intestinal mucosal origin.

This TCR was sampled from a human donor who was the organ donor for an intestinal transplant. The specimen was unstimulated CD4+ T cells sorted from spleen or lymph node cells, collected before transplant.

CDR3 loop: CASSQDQGQGLSYEQYF. At the DNA level, the sequence is TGTGCCAGCAGCCAAGATCAAGGACAGGGCCTCTCGTACGAGCAGTACTTC. The sequence joins TRBV4-2 to TRBJ2-7, and 8 bases in between align with TRBD1. For CDR1 and CDR2, the germline V gene lists LGHNA and YNFKEQ. Measured from the cysteine to the phenylalanine, the CDR3 is 17 residues long. The only DNA kept is the CDR3, 51 bases in frame from the first base. V lost 0 bases and J lost 4 bases, and the count of bases not matched to a germline gene is 11.